What follows describes a single TCR beta chain. This sample is part of a study of preoperative IRX-2 immunotherapy in early breast cancer. This CDR3 is built from 16 residues. The V gene's germline CDR1 is LNHDA and CDR2 SQIVND (reference sequence). The trim removed 3 bases at V and 9 bases at J, leaving 9 bases unmatched. Measured with immunoSEQ multiplex PCR; TCRdb has only the in-frame clones, and not every one. The sample contains a few thousand clones, 76% of which appear only once. Indicated treatment: preoperative locoregional IRX-2 cytokine immunotherapy. Patients received preoperative, locoregional IRX-2 cytokine immunotherapy in a phase Ib study.

Sequencing used tumor tissue, obtained after IRX-2 immunotherapy. This sequence was found in a human donor with breast cancer. The V call is TRBV19, the J call TRBJ2-1, with 12 bases lining up with TRBD1. For the CDR3, the DNA is TGTGCCAGTAGTATTACCCCGGGACAGGGGGCGGTTGAGCAGTTCTTC. This translates into CASSITPGQGAVEQFF.